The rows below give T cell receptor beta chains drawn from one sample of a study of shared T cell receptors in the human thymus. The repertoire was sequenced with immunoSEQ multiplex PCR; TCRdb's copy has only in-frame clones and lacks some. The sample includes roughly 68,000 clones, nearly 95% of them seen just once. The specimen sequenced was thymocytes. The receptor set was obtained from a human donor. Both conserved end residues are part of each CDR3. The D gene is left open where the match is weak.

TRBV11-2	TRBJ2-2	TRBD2	CASSFEAGVTGELFF	TGTGCCAGCAGCTTTGAAGCGGGGGTAACCGGGGAGCTGTTTTTT
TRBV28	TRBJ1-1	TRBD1	CASSLGGDLDRGRNTEAFF	TGTGCCAGCAGTTTAGGGGGTGACCTCGACAGGGGCCGGAACACTGAAGCTTTCTTT
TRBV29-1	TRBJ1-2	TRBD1	CSVDPLPGVEGALALYGYTF	TGCAGCGTTGACCCCCTCCCGGGTGTGGAGGGGGCGTTGGCCCTCTATGGCTACACCTTC
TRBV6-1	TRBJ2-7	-	CASSEARLDGFYEQYF	TGTGCCAGCAGTGAAGCAAGGCTAGATGGCTTCTACGAGCAGTACTTC
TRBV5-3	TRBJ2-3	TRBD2	CARSFVIVKRGVADTQYF	TGTGCCAGAAGCTTTGTAATTGTGAAGCGGGGGGTGGCAGATACGCAGTATTTT
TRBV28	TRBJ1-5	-	CASSTPPDSLNQPQHF	TGTGCCAGCAGCACCCCCCCCGACAGCCTCAATCAGCCCCAGCATTTT
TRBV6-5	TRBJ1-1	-	CASSCDGNTEAFF	TGTGCCAGCAGTTGCGACGGGAACACTGAAGCTTTCTTT
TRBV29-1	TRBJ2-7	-	CSATIHGSSYEQYF	TGCAGCGCCACGATTCATGGGAGCTCCTACGAGCAGTACTTC
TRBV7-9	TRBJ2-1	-	CASRQGHYNEQFF	TGTGCCAGCAGGCAGGGGCACTACAATGAGCAGTTCTTC
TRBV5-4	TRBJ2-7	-	CASSASLEGYEQYF	TGTGCCAGCAGCGCAAGCTTGGAGGGCTACGAGCAGTACTTC
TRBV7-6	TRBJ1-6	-	CASSEFSYNSPLHF	TGTGCCAGCAGTGAGTTCTCCTATAATTCACCCCTCCACTTT
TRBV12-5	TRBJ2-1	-	CASGLKDNEQFF	TGTGCTAGTGGTTTGAAGGACAATGAGCAGTTCTTC